The following is a T cell receptor beta chain sequence with its context. This sample was included in a study of OX40 agonist ivuxolimab in advanced cancers. Study-wide background: Every patient in dose escalation had hepatocellular carcinoma, melanoma, renal cell or head and neck cancer. A history of anti-PD-1, anti-PD-L1 or anti-CTLA-4 therapy was acceptable, and 40% had some. Of the patients, three showed partial responses, one with hepatocellular carcinoma and two with cutaneous melanoma.

TCRdb's copy holds only in-frame clones and misses some; the assay was immunoSEQ multiplex PCR. The sample contains about 67,000 clones, 80% to 95% of which appear only once. Sampling times: baseline, cycle 4 day 1, cycle 7 day 1. Germline values: CDR1 ENHRY, CDR2 SYGVKD. This CDR3 spans 14 amino acids. V was clipped by 6 bases and J by 4 bases; unmatched bases: 8. The rearrangement links TRBV10-3 to TRBJ2-5, with 7 positions matching TRBD2. Sequencing was performed on CD4+ or CD8+ T cells sorted from blood, taken in a trial of the OX40 agonist ivuxolimab. The clonotype originates from an adult with an advanced solid tumor such as melanoma, head and neck, liver or kidney cancer. The CDR3 protein is CAISLERGGETQYF. The CDR3 DNA sequence: TGTGCCATCAGCCTGGAGCGGGGTGGAGAGACCCAGTACTTC.